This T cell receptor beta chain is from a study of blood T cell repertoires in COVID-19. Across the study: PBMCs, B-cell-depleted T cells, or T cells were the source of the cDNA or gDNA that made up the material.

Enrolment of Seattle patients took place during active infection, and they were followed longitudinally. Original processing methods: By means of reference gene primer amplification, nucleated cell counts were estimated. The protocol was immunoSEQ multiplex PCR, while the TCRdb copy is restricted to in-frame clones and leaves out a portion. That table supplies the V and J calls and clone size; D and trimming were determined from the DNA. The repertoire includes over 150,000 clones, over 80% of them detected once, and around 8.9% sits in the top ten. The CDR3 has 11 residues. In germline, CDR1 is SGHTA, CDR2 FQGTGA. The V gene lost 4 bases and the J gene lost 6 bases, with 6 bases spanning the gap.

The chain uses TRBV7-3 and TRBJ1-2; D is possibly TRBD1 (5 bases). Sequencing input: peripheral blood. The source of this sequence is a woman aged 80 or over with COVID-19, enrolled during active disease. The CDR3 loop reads CASSSGDGYTF. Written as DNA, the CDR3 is TGTGCCAGCAGCTCGGGGGATGGCTACACCTTC.